A single TCR beta chain is shown here with its context. Its antigen specificity is not known. Within one base of it there is no much larger clone, and no base qualities were kept. CDR1 LNHDA and CDR2 SQIVND were looked up in the germline V gene (reference sequence). The germline ends are 11 bases apart after V is trimmed by 4 bases and J by 8 bases. CDR3 length: 12 amino acids, cysteine to phenylalanine. The CDR3 DNA has 36 bases and is translated from base 1. The data belong to a study of blood T cell repertoires in COVID-19 (dated by TCRdb to 2020 to 2021). Some background on the complete study: Collaborator samples came from the United States, Italy and Spain and covered acute and convalescent phases of COVID-19. The repertoires were released in a freely available public database meant as a resource for research on the immune response to SARS-CoV-2. Where available, HLA class I and class II types were obtained from metadata supplied by the sample provider rather than from assay-based typing. A de-identified subject ID, COVID-19 status, age in years and sex were almost always included in the sample metadata. The dataset comprised deeply sampled blood TCRbeta repertoires from subjects exposed to, actively infected with, or recovered from COVID-19. The samples were drawn from the first 160 participants of the ongoing ImmuneRACE study and from some 1,300 subjects provided by 6 global collaborators. The material from the prospective study consisted of cDNA or gDNA derived from T cells, B-cell-depleted T cells, or PBMCs. The paper as a whole reports these results and caveats: The amount of clinical and demographic metadata varied by source and participant and was provided uncurated.

TCRbeta CDR3 regions were amplified from genomic DNA by means of the immunoSEQ Assay, a bias-controlled multiplex PCR. On the authors' methods: Within the assay, amplification of reference gene primers was used to estimate how many nucleated cells each sample contained. To quantify the absolute abundance of each unique TCRbeta CDR3 rearrangement, sequence reads were collapsed and filtered. For each sample, productive Simpson clonality was calculated as the square root of Simpson's diversity index over productive rearrangements. Here the immuneACCESS table is served through TCRdb, limited to in-frame sequences with V and J called. Missing clones are a known gap in these copies; in checked studies unresolved V genes cover under half, and the rest lacks a known reason. D and trimming were read from the DNA, whereas the V and J calls and clone size are those reported in that table. The sample includes 200,000 to 250,000 clones, with 88% observed a single time. The ten most abundant clones make up roughly 2.5% of the sample.

The collaborating institutions used their own protocols to collect whole blood in K2EDTA tubes. For TCRbeta analysis, collaborators shipped samples in one of three forms: frozen whole blood, isolated PBMCs, or DNA extracted from either of those sample types. The sequence links TRBV19 to TRBJ1-2; no D segment can be confidently identified. The clonotype originates from an older woman with acute or convalescent COVID-19. The sequenced sample consisted of peripheral blood. The DNA sequence is given as TGTGCCAGTAGTAGAGGAGACGTAGGCTACACCTTC. This gives the protein CASSRGDVGYTF.